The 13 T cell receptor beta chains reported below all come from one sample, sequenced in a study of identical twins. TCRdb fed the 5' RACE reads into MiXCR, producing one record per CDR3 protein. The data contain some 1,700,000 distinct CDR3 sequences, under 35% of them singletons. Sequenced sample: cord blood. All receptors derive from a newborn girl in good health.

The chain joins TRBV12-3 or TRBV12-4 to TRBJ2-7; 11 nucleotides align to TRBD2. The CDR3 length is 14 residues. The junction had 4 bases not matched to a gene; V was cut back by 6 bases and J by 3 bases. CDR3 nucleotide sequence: TGTGCCAGCAGGGCTAGCGGGAGGAGCTACGAGCAGTACTTC. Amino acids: CASRASGRSYEQYF.

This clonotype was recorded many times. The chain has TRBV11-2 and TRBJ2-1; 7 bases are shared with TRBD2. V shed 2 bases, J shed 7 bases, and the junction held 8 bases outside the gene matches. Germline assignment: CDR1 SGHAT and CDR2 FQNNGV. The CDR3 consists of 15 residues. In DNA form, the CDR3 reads TGTGCCAGCAGCTTAAGGGCTAGCGGTGTGAATGAGCAGTTCTTC. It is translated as CASSLRASGVNEQFF.

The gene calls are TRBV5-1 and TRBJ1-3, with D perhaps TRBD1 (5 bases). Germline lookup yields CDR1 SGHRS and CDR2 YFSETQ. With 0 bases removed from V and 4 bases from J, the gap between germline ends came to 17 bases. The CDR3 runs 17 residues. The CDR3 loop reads CASSLAWSWQGGNTIYF. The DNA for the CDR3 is TGCGCCAGCAGCTTGGCATGGTCGTGGCAGGGCGGAAACACCATATATTTT.

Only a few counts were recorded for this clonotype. The CDR3 sequence: CASSLGVGFTDTQYF. The CDR3 bases are TGTGCCAGCAGTTTGGGGGTGGGGTTCACAGATACGCAGTATTTT. This rearrangement joins TRBV27 to TRBJ2-3; D tentatively fits TRBD1 or TRBD2 (5 bases each). Trimming took off 3 bases at V and 2 bases at J, with 12 bases between the two ends. Germline V gives CDR1 MNHEY, CDR2 SMNVEV (reference sequence). The CDR3 extends over 15 amino acids.

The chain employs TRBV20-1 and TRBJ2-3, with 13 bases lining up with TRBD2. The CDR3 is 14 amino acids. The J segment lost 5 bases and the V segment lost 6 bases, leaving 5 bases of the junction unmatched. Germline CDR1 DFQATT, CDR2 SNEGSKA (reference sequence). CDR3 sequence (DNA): TGCAGTGCCTGGACTAGCGGGGGAGGAGATACGCAGTATTTT. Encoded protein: CSAWTSGGGDTQYF.

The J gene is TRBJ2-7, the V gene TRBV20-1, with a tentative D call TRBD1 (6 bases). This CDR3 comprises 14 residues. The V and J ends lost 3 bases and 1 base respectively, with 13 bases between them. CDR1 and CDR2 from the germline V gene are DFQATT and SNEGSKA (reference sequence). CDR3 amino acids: CSARIQGKSYEQYF. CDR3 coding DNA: TGCAGTGCTAGGATACAGGGAAAATCCTACGAGCAGTACTTC.

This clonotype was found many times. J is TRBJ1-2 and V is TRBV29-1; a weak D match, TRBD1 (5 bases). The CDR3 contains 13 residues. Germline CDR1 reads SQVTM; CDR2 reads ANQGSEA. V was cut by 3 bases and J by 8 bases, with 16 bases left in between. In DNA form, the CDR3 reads TGCAGCGTTGATTTCCAGGGAAGCCTCGGCTACACCTTC. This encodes CSVDFQGSLGYTF.

The CDR3 sequence: CSAALSSGSMDEQYF. The CDR3 DNA reads as TGCAGTGCTGCGTTATCTAGCGGGAGTATGGACGAGCAGTACTTC. The chain links TRBV20-1 to TRBJ2-7; 10 bases fit TRBD2. V was clipped by 5 bases and J by 5 bases; unmatched bases: 12. CDR3 size: 15 residues. Looked up from germline, CDR1 is DFQATT and CDR2 is SNEGSKA (reference sequence).

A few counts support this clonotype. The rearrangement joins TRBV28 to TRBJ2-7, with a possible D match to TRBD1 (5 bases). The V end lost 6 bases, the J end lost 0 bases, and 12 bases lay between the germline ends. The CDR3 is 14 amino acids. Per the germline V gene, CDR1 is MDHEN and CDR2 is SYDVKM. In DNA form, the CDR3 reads TGTGCCAGCAGCTCGGACACGAGCTCCTACGAGCAGTACTTC. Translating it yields CASSSDTSSYEQYF.

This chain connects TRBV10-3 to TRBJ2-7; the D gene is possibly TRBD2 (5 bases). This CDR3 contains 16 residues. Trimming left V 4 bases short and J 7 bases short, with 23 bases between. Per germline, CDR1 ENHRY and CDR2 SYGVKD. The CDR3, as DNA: TGTGCCATCAGTGCTCTCGGACCCCGGGGAGACAATGAGCAGTACTTC. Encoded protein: CAISALGPRGDNEQYF.

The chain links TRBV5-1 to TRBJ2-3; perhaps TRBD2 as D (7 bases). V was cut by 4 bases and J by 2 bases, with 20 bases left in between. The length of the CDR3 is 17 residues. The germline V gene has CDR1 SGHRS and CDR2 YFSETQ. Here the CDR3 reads CASSPKAGAPYTDTQYF. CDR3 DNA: TGCGCCAGCAGCCCAAAGGCGGGGGCCCCCTACACAGATACGCAGTATTTT. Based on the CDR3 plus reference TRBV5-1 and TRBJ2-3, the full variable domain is KAGVTQTPRYLIKTRGQQVTLSCSPISGHRSVSWYQQTPGQGLQFLFEYFSETQRNKGNFPGRFSGRQFSNSRSEMNVSTLELGDSALYLCASSPKAGAPYTDTQYFGPGTRLTVL.

This chain's CDR3 is CASSQGEVHTGELFF. The CDR3 nucleotides read TGCGCCAGCAGCCAAGGGGAGGTGCACACCGGGGAGCTGTTTTTT. V gene TRBV4-1 combines with J gene TRBJ2-2, with D perhaps matching TRBD2 (6 bases). V lost 1 base and J 3 bases, leaving 9 bases between the germline ends. Germline loops: CDR1 MGHRA, CDR2 YSYEKL. The CDR3 sequence is 15 residues long.

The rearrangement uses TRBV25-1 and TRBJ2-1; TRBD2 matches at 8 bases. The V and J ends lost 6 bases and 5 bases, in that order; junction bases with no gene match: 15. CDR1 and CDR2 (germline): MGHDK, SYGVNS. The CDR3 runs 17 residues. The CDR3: CASSPRSGSVLNNEQFF. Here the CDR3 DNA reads TGTGCCAGCAGCCCCAGGAGCGGGAGCGTGTTAAACAATGAGCAGTTCTTC.